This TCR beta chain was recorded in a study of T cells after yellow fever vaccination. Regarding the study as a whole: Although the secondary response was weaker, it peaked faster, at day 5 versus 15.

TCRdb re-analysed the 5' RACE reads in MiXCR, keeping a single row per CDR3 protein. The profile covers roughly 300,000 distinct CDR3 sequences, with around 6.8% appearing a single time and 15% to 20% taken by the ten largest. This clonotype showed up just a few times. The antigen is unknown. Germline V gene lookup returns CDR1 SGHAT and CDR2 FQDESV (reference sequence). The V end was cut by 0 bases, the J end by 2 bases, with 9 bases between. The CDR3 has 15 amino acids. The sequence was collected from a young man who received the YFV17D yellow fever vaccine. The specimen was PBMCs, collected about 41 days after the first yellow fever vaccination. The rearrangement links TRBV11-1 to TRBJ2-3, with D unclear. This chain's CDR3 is CASSLARQPTDTQYF. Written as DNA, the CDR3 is TGTGCCAGCAGCTTAGCGCGGCAGCCCACAGATACGCAGTATTTT.